This TCR beta chain derives from a study of immune characterization of retroperitoneal liposarcoma. Using its own MiXCR run on the PCR reads, TCRdb lists one record per CDR3 protein. The data show roughly 20,000 distinct CDR3 sequences, under 45% seen once. With 7 bases removed from V and 6 bases from J, the gap between germline ends came to 12 bases. This CDR3 has 13 amino acids. Germline assignment: CDR1 MNHNS and CDR2 SASEGT. This receptor was obtained from a male donor with retroperitoneal liposarcoma. What was sequenced was blood. This rearrangement joins TRBV6-1 to TRBJ1-4; maybe TRBD1 (5 bases). CDR3 DNA: TGTGCCAGCAAAGTGACGGGGCATGAAAAACTGTTTTTT. It encodes CASKVTGHEKLFF.